This T cell receptor beta chain appears in the sequencing data of a study of cytomegalovirus exposure and HLA in healthy donors. Profiling relied on immunoSEQ multiplex PCR, and the TCRdb table lists in-frame clones only, not all of them. Among some 100,000 clones listed, around 88% were seen once. CDR1 is LGHNA, CDR2 YNFKEQ, per germline. Between the trimmed V and J ends, which lost 1 base and 2 bases, there was a span of 7 bases. CDR3 length equals 14 residues. The receptor's source is a man between 18 and 35 years old in good health and CMV-seronegative. Source material: PBMCs. The chain combines TRBV4-2 with TRBJ2-3, with D perhaps TRBD1 (5 bases). The CDR3 DNA is TGTGCCAGCAGCCAAGGGGGCTCCACAGATACGCAGTATTTT. Translation gives CASSQGGSTDTQYF.